The following is a T cell receptor (beta chain) sequence with its context. This clone's antigen is unknown. No per-base quality is available; no much larger clone lies one base away. The immunoSEQ Assay, a bias-controlled multiplex PCR, was used to amplify TCRbeta CDR3 regions from genomic DNA. As for the original processing: Nucleated cell counts per sample were estimated from amplification of reference gene primers within the assay. To quantify the absolute abundance of each unique TCRbeta CDR3 rearrangement, sequence reads were collapsed and filtered. Productive Simpson clonality was computed per sample as the square root of Simpson's diversity index over productive rearrangements. The source is immuneACCESS, and TCRdb retained only in-frame sequences with V and J called. Part of the clones is not carried over; for the studies checked, unresolved V genes explain less than half of this, and the remainder is unexplained. V and J calls and clone size come straight from that table; D and trimming were deduced from the DNA. Here the sample has 130,000 to 150,000 clones; 84% occur a single time. 5.5% to 8% of the sample belongs to the ten largest clones.

These data originate in a study of blood T cell repertoires in COVID-19 (dated by TCRdb to about 2020). At the level of the whole study: Samples from collaborators originated in the United States, Italy and Spain and spanned both the acute and convalescent phases of COVID-19. The material from the prospective study consisted of cDNA or gDNA derived from T cells, B-cell-depleted T cells, or PBMCs. The dataset comprised deeply sampled blood TCRbeta repertoires from subjects exposed to, actively infected with, or recovered from COVID-19. The repertoires were released in a freely available public database meant as a resource for research on the immune response to SARS-CoV-2. The samples were drawn from the first 160 participants of the ongoing ImmuneRACE study and from 1,254 subjects provided by 6 global collaborators. The sample metadata nearly always contained a de-identified subject ID, COVID-19 status, age in years and sex. HLA class I and class II types, where available, came from metadata supplied by the sample provider rather than from assay-based typing.

The paper's findings and limits, for the study overall: The amount of clinical and demographic metadata varied by source and participant and was provided uncurated.

The germline V gene sets CDR1 to SGHNT and CDR2 to YENEEA. The junction carries 11 bases between V and J, which are trimmed by 3 bases and 2 bases respectively. The CDR3 contains 15 residues, cysteine and phenylalanine counted. The CDR3 DNA has 45 bases and is translated from base 1. Each collaborating institution followed its own protocols to collect whole blood in K2EDTA tubes. For TCRbeta analysis, collaborators shipped samples in one of three forms: frozen whole blood, isolated PBMCs, or DNA extracted from either of those sample types. Sequencing was performed on peripheral blood. The sequence was obtained from a woman aged 45-65 years in a cohort sampled during active or convalescent COVID-19. The chain is made from TRBV11-3 and TRBJ2-1; tentative D gene TRBD1, with 5 bases matching. The nucleotide sequence is given as TGTGCCAGCAGCTTTGGGGCCCTTGCCTACAATGAGCAGTTCTTC. This is translated as CASSFGALAYNEQFF.